This T cell receptor (beta chain) emerged from a study of blood T cell repertoires in COVID-19. Sequencing was performed with immunoSEQ multiplex PCR; in TCRdb, only in-frame clones are kept and a portion is missing. The data hold about 380,000 clones, with 88% observed a single time. The CDR3 spans 13 residues. V gave up 6 bases and J gave up 8 bases, with 16 bases separating them. The clonotype originates from a woman aged 18-35 years who had recovered from COVID-19. The J gene is TRBJ1-2, the V gene TRBV12-3 or TRBV12-4; D is ambiguous. The sequencing sample was made of PBMCs or T cells enriched from blood (not recorded which). The CDR3 DNA reads as TGTGCCAGCAGCAGAGGGCCCGCCGAGGGCTACACCTTC. It encodes CASSRGPAEGYTF.